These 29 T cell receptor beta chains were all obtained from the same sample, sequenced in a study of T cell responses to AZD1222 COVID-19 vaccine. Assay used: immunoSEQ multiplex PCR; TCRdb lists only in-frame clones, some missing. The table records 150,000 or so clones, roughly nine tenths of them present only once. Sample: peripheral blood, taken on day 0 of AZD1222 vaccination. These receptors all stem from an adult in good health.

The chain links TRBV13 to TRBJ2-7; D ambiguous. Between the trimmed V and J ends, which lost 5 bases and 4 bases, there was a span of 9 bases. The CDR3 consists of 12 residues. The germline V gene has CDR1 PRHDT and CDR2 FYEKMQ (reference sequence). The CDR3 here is CASSPWLYEQYF. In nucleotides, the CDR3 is TGTGCCAGCAGCCCCTGGCTTTACGAGCAGTACTTC. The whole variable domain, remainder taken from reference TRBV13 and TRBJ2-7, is AAGVIQSPRHLIKEKRETATLKCYPIPRHDTVYWYQQGPGQDPQFLISFYEKMQSDKGSIPDRFSAQQFSDYHSELNMSSLELGDSALYFCASSPWLYEQYFGPGTRLTVT.

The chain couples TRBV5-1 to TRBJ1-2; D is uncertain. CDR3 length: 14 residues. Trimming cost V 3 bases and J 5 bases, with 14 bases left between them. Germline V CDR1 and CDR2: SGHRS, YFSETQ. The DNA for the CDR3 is TGCGCCAGCAGCTCTAAGGTTTTGTGGTATGGCTACACCTTC. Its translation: CASSSKVLWYGYTF.

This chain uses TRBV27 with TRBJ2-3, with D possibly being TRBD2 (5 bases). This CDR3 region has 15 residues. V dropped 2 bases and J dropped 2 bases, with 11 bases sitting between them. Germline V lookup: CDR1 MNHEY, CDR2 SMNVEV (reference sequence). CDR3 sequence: CASSLEAGLTDTQYF. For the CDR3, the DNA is TGTGCCAGCAGTTTAGAGGCGGGCCTCACAGATACGCAGTATTTT.

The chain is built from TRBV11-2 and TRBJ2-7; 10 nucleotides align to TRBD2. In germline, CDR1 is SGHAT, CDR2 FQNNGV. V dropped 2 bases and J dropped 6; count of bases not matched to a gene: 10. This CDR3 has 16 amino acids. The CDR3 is CASSLFERGGKGEQYF. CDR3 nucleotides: TGTGCCAGCAGCTTATTCGAGCGGGGGGGCAAAGGCGAGCAGTACTTC.

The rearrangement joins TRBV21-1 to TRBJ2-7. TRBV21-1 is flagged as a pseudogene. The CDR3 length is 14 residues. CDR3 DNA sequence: TGTGCCAGCAGCAACCGGGACGGGAACTACGAGCAGTACTTC. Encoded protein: CASSNRDGNYEQYF.

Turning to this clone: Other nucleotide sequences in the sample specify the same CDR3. The CDR3 region has the DNA TGTGCCAGCAGCCAAGCCGGGACAGTCAACTATGGCTACACCTTC. Protein product: CASSQAGTVNYGYTF. V is TRBV4-2 and J is TRBJ1-2; 7 nucleotides align to TRBD1. The V and J ends lost 1 base and 2 bases, in that order; junction bases with no gene match: 4. The CDR3 consists of 15 residues. Germline V lookup: CDR1 LGHNA, CDR2 YNFKEQ.

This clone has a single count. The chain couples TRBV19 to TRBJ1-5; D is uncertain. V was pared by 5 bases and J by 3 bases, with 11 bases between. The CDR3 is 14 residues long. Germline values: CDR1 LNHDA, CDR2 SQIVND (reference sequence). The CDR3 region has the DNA TGTGCCAGTAGTCGGAGGGAACTCAATCAGCCCCAGCATTTT. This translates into CASSRRELNQPQHF.

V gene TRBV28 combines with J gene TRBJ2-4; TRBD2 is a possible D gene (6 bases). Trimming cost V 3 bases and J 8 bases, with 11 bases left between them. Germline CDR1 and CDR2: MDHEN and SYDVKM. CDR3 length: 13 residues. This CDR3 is CASSFGGLDIQYF. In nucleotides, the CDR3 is TGTGCCAGCAGTTTCGGAGGGTTGGACATTCAGTACTTC.

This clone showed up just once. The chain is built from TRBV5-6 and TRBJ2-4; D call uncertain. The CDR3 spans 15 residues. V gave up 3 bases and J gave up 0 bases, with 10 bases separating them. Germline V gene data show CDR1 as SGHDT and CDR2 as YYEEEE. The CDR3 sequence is CASSSPLGAKNIQYF. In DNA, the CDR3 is TGTGCCAGCAGCTCCCCATTGGGAGCCAAAAACATTCAGTACTTC.

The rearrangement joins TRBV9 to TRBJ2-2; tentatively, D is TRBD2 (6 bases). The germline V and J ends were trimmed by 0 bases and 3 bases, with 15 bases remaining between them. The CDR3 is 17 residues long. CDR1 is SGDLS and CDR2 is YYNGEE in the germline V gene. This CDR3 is CASSVVRGRRDTGELFF. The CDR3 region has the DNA TGTGCCAGCAGCGTAGTGCGAGGGAGGCGGGACACCGGGGAGCTGTTTTTT.

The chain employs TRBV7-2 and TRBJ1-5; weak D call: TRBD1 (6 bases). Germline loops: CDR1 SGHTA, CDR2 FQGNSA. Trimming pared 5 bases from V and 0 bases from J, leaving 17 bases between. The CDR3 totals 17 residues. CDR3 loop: CASSLVGGTYSNQPQHF. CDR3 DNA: TGTGCCAGCAGCCTGGTAGGGGGGACTTATAGCAATCAGCCCCAGCATTTT.

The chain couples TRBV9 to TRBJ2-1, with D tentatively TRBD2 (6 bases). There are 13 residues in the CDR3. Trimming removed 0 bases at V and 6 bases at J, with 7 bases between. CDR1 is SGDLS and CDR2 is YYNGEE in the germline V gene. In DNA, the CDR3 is TGTGCCAGCAGCGTAGTCGGGAGCAATGAGCAGTTCTTC. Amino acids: CASSVVGSNEQFF. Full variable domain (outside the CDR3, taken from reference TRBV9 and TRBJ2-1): DSGVTQTPKHLITATGQRVTLRCSPRSGDLSVYWYQQSLDQGLQFLIQYYNGEERAKGNILERFSAQQFPDLHSELNLSSLELGDSALYFCASSVVGSNEQFFGPGTRLTVL.

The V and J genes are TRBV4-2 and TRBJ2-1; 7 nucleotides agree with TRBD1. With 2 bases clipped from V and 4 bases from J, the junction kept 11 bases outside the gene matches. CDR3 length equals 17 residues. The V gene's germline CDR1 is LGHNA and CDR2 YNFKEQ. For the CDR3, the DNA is TGTGCCAGCAGCCAAAGTACCGGACAGGCAATATACAATGAGCAGTTCTTC. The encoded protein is CASSQSTGQAIYNEQFF.

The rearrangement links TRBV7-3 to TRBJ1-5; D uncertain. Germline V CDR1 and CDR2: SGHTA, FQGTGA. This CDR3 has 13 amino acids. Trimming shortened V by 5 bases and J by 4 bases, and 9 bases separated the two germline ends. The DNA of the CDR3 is TGTGCCAGCAGCCCGTCAGATAATCAGCCCCAGCATTTT. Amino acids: CASSPSDNQPQHF.

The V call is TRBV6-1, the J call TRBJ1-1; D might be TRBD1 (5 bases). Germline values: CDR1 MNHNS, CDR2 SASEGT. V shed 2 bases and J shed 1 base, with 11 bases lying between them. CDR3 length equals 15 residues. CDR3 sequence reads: CASSEFPGGNTEAFF. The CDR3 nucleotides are TGTGCCAGCAGTGAATTTCCCGGGGGGAACACTGAAGCTTTCTTT.

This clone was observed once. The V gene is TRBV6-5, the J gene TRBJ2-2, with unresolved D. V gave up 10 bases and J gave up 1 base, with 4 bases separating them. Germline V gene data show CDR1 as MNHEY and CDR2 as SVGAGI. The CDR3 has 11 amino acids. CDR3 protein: CATENTGELFF. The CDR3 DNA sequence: TGTGCCACCGAGAACACCGGGGAGCTGTTTTTT.

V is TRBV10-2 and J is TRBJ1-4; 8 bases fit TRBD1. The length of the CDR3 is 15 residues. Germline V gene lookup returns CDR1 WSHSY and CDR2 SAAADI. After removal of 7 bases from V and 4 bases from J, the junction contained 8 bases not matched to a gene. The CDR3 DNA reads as TGCGCCAGCACTCTCCAGGGGGCCCTTAATGAAAAACTGTTTTTT. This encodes CASTLQGALNEKLFF.

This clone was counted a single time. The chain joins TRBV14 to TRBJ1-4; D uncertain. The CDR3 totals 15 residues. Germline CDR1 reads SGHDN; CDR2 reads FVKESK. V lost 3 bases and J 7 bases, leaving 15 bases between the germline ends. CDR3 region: CASSHAQGRREKLFF. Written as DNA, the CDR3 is TGTGCCAGCAGCCATGCACAAGGACGGCGTGAAAAACTGTTTTTT.

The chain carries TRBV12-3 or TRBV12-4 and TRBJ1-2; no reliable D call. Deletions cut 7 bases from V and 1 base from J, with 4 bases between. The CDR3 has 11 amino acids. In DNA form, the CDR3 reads TGTGCCAGCACAGATAACTATGGCTACACCTTC. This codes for CASTDNYGYTF.

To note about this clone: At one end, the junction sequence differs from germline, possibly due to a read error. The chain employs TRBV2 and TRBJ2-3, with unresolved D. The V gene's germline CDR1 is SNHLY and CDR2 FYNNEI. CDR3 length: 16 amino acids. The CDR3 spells CASREAAGLFPDTQYF. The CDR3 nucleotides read TGTGCCAGCAGGGAAGCAGCCGGGTTATTTCCAGATACGCAGTATTTT.

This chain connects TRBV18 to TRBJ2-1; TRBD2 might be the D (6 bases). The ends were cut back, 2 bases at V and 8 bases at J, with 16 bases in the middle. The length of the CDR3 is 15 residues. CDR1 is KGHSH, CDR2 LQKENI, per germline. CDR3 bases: TGTGCCAGCTCACCATCCGGGGGACCCCTCCATGAGCAGTTCTTC. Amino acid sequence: CASSPSGGPLHEQFF.

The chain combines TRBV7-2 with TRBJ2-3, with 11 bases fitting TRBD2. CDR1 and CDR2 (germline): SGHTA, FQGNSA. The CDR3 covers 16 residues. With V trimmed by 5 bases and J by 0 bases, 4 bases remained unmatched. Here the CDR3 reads CASSPRLAGSTDTQYF. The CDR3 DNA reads TGTGCCAGCAGCCCCCGACTAGCGGGGAGCACAGATACGCAGTATTTT.

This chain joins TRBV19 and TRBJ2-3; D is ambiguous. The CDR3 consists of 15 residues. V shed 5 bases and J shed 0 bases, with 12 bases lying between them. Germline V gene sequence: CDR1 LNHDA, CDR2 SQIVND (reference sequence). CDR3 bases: TGTGCCAGTAGTTTCGATCGGGCGAGCACAGATACGCAGTATTTT. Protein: CASSFDRASTDTQYF.

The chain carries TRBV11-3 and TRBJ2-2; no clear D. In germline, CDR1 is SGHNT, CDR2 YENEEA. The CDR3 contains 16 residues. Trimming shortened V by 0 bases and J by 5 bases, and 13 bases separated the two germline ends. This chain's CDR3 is CASSLDLEALTGELFF. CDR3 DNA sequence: TGTGCCAGCAGCTTAGATCTTGAGGCGTTGACCGGGGAGCTGTTTTTT.

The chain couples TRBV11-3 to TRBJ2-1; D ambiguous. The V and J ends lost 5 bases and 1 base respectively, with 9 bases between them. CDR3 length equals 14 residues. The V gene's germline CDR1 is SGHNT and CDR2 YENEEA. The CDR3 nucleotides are TGTGCCAGCAGCCTTAGGGCGTCCTACAATGAGCAGTTCTTC. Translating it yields CASSLRASYNEQFF.

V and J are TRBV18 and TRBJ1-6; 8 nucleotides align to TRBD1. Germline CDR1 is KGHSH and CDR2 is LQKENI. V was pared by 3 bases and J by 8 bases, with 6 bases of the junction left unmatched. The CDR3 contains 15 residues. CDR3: CASSPQTGVDSPLHF. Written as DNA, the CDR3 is TGTGCCAGCTCACCGCAGACAGGGGTGGATTCACCCCTCCACTTT.

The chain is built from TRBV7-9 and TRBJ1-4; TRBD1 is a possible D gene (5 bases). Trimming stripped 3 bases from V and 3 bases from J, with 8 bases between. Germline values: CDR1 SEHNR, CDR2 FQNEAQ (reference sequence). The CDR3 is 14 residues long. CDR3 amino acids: CASSFVGANEKLFF. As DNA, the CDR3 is TGTGCCAGCAGCTTTGTAGGGGCTAATGAAAAACTGTTTTTT.

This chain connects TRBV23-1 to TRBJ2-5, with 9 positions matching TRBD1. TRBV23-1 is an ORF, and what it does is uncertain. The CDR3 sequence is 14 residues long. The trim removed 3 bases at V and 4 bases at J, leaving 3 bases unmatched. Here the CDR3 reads CASSHGQGSETQYF. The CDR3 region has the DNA TGCGCCAGCAGTCATGGACAGGGGTCAGAGACCCAGTACTTC.

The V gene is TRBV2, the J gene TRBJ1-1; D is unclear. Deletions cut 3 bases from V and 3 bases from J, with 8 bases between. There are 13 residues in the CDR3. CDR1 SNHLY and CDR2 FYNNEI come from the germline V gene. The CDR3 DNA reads TGTGCCAGCAGTGAGGGTGAGGACACTGAAGCTTTCTTT. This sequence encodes CASSEGEDTEAFF.